This T cell receptor beta chain was sequenced in a study of cytomegalovirus exposure and HLA in healthy donors. Broader study findings: A later analysis linked a missense variant in DCLRE1C to the trimming of TCR beta V and J genes. The authors later found HLA-associated TCR beta chains more clonally expanded than equally common others.

V lost 4 bases and J lost 3; bases outside the gene matches: 7. Germline values: CDR1 SGHNT, CDR2 YYREEE (reference sequence). This CDR3 is built from 15 residues. Comments on this clone: Its target is not known.

60 Vbeta and 13 Jbeta primers were used in PCR. Generated by immunoSEQ multiplex PCR, the TCRdb table keeps only in-frame clones and is missing some. The sample includes 62,000 or so clones, roughly 83% seen only once; the top ten take roughly 4%. Though nominally healthy at sampling, donors likely had unrecorded immune exposures. Sequencing input: PBMCs. The V gene is TRBV5-4, the J gene TRBJ2-7; 10 bases map to TRBD1. This clonotype was sampled from a man between 25 and 39 years old in good health and CMV-seronegative. The CDR3 sequence: CASSRRDRGNYEQYF. The DNA of the CDR3 is TGTGCCAGCAGCCGCCGGGACAGGGGAAACTACGAGCAGTACTTC.